These 16 T cell receptor beta chains were all obtained from the same sample, sequenced in a study of T cell changes during pregnancy in multiple sclerosis. The table came from immunoSEQ multiplex PCR; TCRdb's copy has only in-frame clones and leaves some out. Among roughly 45,000 clones listed, 88% were seen once. Sequencing was performed on CD4+ T cells from peripheral blood mononuclear cells, taken in the second trimester of pregnancy. The receptors were sampled from a female donor with multiple sclerosis, enrolled in a pregnancy study.

The rearrangement links TRBV5-4 to TRBJ2-1; D ambiguous. V was shortened by 4 bases and J by 2 bases, with 16 bases between the two germline ends. The CDR3 totals 16 residues. Germline V gene data show CDR1 as SGHNT and CDR2 as YYREEE (reference sequence). This CDR3 reads CASSPGQDLAYNEQFF. The CDR3 DNA reads TGTGCCAGCAGCCCTGGGCAAGACCTTGCCTACAATGAGCAGTTCTTC. The full variable domain, its missing parts supplied by reference TRBV5-4 and TRBJ2-1, is ETGVTQSPTHLIKTRGQQVTLRCSSQSGHNTVSWYQQALGQGPQFIFQYYREEENGRGNFPPRFSGLQFPNYSSELNVNALELDDSALYLCASSPGQDLAYNEQFFGPGTRLTVL.

The chain recombines TRBV28 with TRBJ2-5; D is undetermined. Trimming stripped 6 bases from V and 1 base from J, with 6 bases between. The CDR3 sequence is 12 residues long. Germline V gene lookup returns CDR1 MDHEN and CDR2 SYDVKM. The CDR3 region has the DNA TGTGCCAGCAGGGCGGCCCAAGAGACCCAGTACTTC. Residues: CASRAAQETQYF.

This rearrangement joins TRBV6-5 to TRBJ1-4; D call uncertain. Germline V gene data show CDR1 as MNHEY and CDR2 as SVGAGI. V was cut by 6 bases and J by 5 bases, with 13 bases left in between. The CDR3 spans 14 residues. Here the CDR3 reads CASSYRGWNEKLFF. The CDR3 DNA follows: TGTGCCAGCAGCTACAGAGGTTGGAATGAAAAACTGTTTTTT.

The rearrangement joins TRBV7-8 to TRBJ2-5, with TRBD1 matching over 12 bases. The germline gives CDR1 SGHVS, CDR2 FQNEAQ. This CDR3 has 17 residues. V gave up 5 bases and J gave up 5 bases; unmatched junction bases: 12. The CDR3 bases are TGTGCCAGCAGCCCCCGCAGGGGACAGGGGGCGAGGGAGACCCAGTACTTC. Protein product: CASSPRRGQGARETQYF.

This chain connects TRBV9 to TRBJ2-7, with TRBD2 matching over 14 bases. Germline assignment: CDR1 SGDLS and CDR2 YYNGEE. Unmatched junction bases numbered 8, after V lost 4 bases and J lost 5 bases. CDR3 length: 16 amino acids. CDR3 sequence reads: CASSPGTSGSFHEQYF. The CDR3 coding sequence is TGTGCCAGCAGCCCTGGGACTAGCGGGAGCTTCCACGAGCAGTACTTC.

Only one count was recorded for this clone. The chain carries TRBV30 and TRBJ1-3; maybe TRBD1 (5 bases). The germline V gene has CDR1 GTSNPN and CDR2 SVGIG (reference sequence). The CDR3 loop spans 13 amino acids. CDR3 region: CAFWSRAGNTIYF. The CDR3 region has the DNA TGTGCGTTTTGGTCCAGGGCGGGAAACACCATATATTTT.

This clone was seen once. CDR3 bases: TGTGCCAGTAGTCTCCAGAGGAACCTCCACGAGCAGTACTTC. Translated, it gives CASSLQRNLHEQYF. The V gene is TRBV19, the J gene TRBJ2-7; no clear D gene. CDR1 and CDR2 from the germline V gene are LNHDA and SQIVND (reference sequence). Trimming cost V 5 bases and J 5 bases, with 16 bases left between them. This CDR3 region has 14 residues.

This chain joins TRBV7-2 and TRBJ2-3; tentatively, D is TRBD2 (5 bases). Germline CDR1 is SGHTA and CDR2 is FQGNSA. Trimming left V 1 base short and J 2 bases short, with 13 bases between. The CDR3 extends over 16 amino acids. CDR3 sequence: CASSLGERSFTDTQYF. CDR3 bases: TGTGCCAGCAGCTTAGGGGAGCGGAGCTTCACAGATACGCAGTATTTT.

V and J are TRBV7-2 and TRBJ2-3, with D hard to call. The V gene lost 4 bases and the J gene lost 3 bases, with 2 bases spanning the gap. Germline CDR1 and CDR2: SGHTA and FQGNSA. CDR3 size: 11 residues. The CDR3 DNA follows: TGTGCCAGCAGCTCTACAGATACGCAGTATTTT. It codes for CASSSTDTQYF.

This clone has a single count. DNA for the CDR3: TGCGCCAGCAGCGCCCTCTCTAGCGGGAGTGGAAATGAGCAGTTCTTC. It codes for CASSALSSGSGNEQFF. This rearrangement joins TRBV5-1 to TRBJ2-1, with 10 bases matching TRBD2. The CDR3 is 16 residues long. V dropped 4 bases and J dropped 7; count of bases not matched to a gene: 11. Per germline, CDR1 SGHRS and CDR2 YFSETQ.

Comments on this clone: At one boundary the junction diverges from the germline segment, which might be a read error. This chain joins TRBV18 and TRBJ1-1; TRBD1 matches at 7 bases. Per the germline V gene, CDR1 is KGHSH and CDR2 is LQKENI. CDR3 length: 15 amino acids. CDR3 in amino acids: CASSPAGGKNAEAFF. The CDR3 DNA sequence: TGTGCCAGCTCACCAGCAGGGGGTAAGAACGCTGAAGCTTTCTTT.

J is TRBJ2-1 and V is TRBV5-8; tentatively, D is TRBD2 (6 bases). This CDR3 is built from 16 residues. Germline V gene sequence: CDR1 SGHTS, CDR2 YDEGEE. Trimming took off 4 bases at V and 0 bases at J, with 14 bases between the two ends. The DNA for the CDR3 is TGTGCCAGCAGCACACTAGCCGTTAGCTCCTACAATGAGCAGTTCTTC. Its translation: CASSTLAVSSYNEQFF.

This clone turned up a few times. CDR3 loop: CASGGLAGGLETQYF. The CDR3 region has the DNA TGTGCCAGCGGGGGACTAGCGGGAGGGCTAGAGACCCAGTACTTC. The chain employs TRBV2 and TRBJ2-5, with 16 bases matching TRBD2. The CDR3 is 15 amino acids. V lost 8 bases and J lost 4; bases outside the gene matches: 4. CDR1 is SNHLY, CDR2 FYNNEI, per germline.

The V call is TRBV6-6, the J call TRBJ1-5, with TRBD1 matching 7 bases. CDR3 size: 13 residues. Germline V gene data show CDR1 as MNHNY and CDR2 as SVGAGI (reference sequence). V lost 7 bases and J lost 3; bases outside the gene matches: 3. CDR3 sequence reads: CASNDRDNQPQHF. The DNA of the CDR3 is TGTGCCAGCAACGACAGGGACAATCAGCCCCAGCATTTT.

There are a few counts of this clone. V usage is TRBV5-4 and J usage is TRBJ2-7, with TRBD2 matching 9 bases. V dropped 10 bases and J dropped 3; count of bases not matched to a gene: 11. Per the germline V gene, CDR1 is SGHNT and CDR2 is YYREEE (reference sequence). The CDR3 runs 14 residues. The CDR3 DNA follows: TGTGCCGGGGGATCAGCGGGAGGAGGCTACGAGCAGTACTTC. Protein: CAGGSAGGGYEQYF.

The rearrangement uses TRBV5-6 and TRBJ2-2; D is possibly TRBD2 (6 bases). The length of the CDR3 is 15 residues. The germline V and J ends were trimmed by 3 bases and 5 bases, with 14 bases remaining between them. The germline gives CDR1 SGHDT, CDR2 YYEEEE. DNA for the CDR3: TGTGCCAGCAGCTCGCCGGGACTGGTGACCGGGGAGCTGTTTTTT. Its translation is CASSSPGLVTGELFF.